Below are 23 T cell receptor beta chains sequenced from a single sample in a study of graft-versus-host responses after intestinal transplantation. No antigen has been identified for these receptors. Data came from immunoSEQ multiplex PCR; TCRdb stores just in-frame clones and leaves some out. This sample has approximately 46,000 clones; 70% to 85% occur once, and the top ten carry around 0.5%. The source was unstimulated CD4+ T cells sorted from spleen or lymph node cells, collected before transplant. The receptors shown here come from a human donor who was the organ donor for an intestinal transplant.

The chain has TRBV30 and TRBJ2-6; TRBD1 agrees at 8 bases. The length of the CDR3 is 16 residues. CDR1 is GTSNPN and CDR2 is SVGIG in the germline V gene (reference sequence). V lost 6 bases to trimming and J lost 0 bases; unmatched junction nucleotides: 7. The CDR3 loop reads CACSGTGFSGANVLTF. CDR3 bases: TGTGCCTGCTCCGGGACAGGCTTCTCTGGGGCCAACGTCCTGACTTTC.

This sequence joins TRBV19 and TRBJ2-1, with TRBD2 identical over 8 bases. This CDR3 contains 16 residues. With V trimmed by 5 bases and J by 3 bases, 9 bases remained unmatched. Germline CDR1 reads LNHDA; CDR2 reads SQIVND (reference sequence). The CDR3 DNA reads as TGTGCCAGTAGTTCCCCGGGACTAGTAGACTACAATGAGCAGTTCTTC. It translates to CASSSPGLVDYNEQFF.

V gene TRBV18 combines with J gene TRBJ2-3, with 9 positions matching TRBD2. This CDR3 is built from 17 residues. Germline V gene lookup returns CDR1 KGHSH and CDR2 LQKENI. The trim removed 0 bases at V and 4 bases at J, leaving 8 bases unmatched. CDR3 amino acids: CASSPPLAGQSPDTQYF. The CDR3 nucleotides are TGTGCCAGCTCACCACCGCTAGCGGGACAATCCCCAGATACGCAGTATTTT.

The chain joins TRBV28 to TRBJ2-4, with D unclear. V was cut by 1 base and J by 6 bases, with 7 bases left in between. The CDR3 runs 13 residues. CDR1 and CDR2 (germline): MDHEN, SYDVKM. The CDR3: CASSLLRANIQYF. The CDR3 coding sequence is TGTGCCAGCAGTTTATTAAGGGCAAACATTCAGTACTTC.

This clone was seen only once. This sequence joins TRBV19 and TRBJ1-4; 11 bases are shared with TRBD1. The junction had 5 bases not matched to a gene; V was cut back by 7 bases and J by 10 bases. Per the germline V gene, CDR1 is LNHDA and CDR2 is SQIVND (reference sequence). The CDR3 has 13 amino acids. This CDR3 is CASTGQGAGKLFF. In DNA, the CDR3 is TGTGCCAGTACCGGACAGGGGGCGGGAAAACTGTTTTTT.

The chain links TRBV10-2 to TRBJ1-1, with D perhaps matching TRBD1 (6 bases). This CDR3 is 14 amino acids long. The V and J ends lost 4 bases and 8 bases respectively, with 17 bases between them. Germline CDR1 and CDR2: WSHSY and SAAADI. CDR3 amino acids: CASSGSRGAPEAFF. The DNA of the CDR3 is TGCGCCAGCAGTGGGTCGCGGGGGGCGCCGGAAGCTTTCTTT.

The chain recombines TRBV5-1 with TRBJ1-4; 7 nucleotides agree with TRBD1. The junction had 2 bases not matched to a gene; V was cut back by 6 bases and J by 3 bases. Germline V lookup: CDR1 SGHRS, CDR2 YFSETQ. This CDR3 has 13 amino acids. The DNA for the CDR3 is TGCGCCAGCACGGGACAGCCTAATGAAAAACTGTTTTTT. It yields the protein CASTGQPNEKLFF.

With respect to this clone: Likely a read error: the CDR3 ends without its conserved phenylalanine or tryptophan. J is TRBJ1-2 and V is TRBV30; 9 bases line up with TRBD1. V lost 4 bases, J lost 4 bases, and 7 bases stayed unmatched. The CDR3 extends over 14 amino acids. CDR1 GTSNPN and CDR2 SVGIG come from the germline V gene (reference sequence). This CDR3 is CAWTRDRVFYGYTL. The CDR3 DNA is TGTGCCTGGACCCGGGACAGGGTTTTCTATGGCTACACCCTC.

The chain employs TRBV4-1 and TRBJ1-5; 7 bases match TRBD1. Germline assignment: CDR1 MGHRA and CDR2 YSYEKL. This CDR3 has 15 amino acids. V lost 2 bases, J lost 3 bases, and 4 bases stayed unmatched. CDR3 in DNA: TGCGCCAGCAGCCAATGGGACAGCCTCAATCAGCCCCAGCATTTT. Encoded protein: CASSQWDSLNQPQHF.

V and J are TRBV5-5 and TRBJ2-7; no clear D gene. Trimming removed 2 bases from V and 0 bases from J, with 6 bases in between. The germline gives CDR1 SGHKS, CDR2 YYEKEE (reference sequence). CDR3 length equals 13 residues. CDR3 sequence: CASSFDYSYEQYF. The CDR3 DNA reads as TGTGCCAGCAGCTTCGATTACTCCTACGAGCAGTACTTC.

CDR3 loop: CASSFNRGNYGYTF. Written as DNA, the CDR3 is TGTGCCAGCAGTTTTAACAGGGGGAACTATGGCTACACCTTC. The V call is TRBV5-4, the J call TRBJ1-2; TRBD1 agrees at 8 bases. The CDR3 contains 14 residues. The V and J ends lost 5 bases and 2 bases, in that order; junction bases with no gene match: 5. Germline CDR1 is SGHNT and CDR2 is YYREEE (reference sequence). Full variable domain (missing parts from reference TRBV5-4 and TRBJ1-2): ETGVTQSPTHLIKTRGQQVTLRCSSQSGHNTVSWYQQALGQGPQFIFQYYREEENGRGNFPPRFSGLQFPNYSSELNVNALELDDSALYLCASSFNRGNYGYTFGSGTRLTVV.

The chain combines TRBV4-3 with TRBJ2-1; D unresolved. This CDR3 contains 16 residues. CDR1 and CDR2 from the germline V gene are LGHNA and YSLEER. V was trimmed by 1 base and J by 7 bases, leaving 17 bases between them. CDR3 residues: CASSQVGWAGRNEQFF. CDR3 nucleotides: TGCGCCAGCAGCCAAGTCGGATGGGCAGGTAGGAATGAGCAGTTCTTC.

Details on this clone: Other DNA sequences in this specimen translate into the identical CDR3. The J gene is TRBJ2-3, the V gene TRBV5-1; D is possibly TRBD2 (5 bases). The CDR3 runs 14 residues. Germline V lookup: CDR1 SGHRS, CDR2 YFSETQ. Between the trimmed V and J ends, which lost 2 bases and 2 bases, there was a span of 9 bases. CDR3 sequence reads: CASSLGLSTDTQYF. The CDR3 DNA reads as TGCGCCAGCAGCTTAGGACTGTCCACAGATACGCAGTATTTT. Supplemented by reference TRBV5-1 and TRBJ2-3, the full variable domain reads KAGVTQTPRYLIKTRGQQVTLSCSPISGHRSVSWYQQTPGQGLQFLFEYFSETQRNKGNFPGRFSGRQFSNSRSEMNVSTLELGDSALYLCASSLGLSTDTQYFGPGTRLTVL.

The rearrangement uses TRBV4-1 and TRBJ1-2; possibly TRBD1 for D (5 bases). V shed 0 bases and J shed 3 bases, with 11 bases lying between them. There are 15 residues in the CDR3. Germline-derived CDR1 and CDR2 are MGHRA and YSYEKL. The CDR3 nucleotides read TGCGCCAGCAGCCAAGATAGGGGTGACTACTATGGCTACACCTTC. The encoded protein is CASSQDRGDYYGYTF.

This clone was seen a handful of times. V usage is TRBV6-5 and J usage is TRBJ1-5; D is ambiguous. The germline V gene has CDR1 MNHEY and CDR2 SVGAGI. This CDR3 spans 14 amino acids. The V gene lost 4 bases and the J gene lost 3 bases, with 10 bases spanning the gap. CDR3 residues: CASSWRGPNQPQHF. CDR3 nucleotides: TGTGCCAGCAGTTGGCGGGGTCCCAATCAGCCCCAGCATTTT.

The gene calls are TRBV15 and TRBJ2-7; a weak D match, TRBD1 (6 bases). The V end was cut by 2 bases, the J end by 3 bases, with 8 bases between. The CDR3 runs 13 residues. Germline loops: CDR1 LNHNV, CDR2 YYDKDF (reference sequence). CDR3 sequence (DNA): TGTGCCACCAGCAGATTACAGGGCTACGAGCAGTACTTC. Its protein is CATSRLQGYEQYF.

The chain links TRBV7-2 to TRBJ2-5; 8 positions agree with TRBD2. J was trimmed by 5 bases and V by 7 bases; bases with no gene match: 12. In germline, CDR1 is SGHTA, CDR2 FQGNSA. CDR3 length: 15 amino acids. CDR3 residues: CASTSSGPRGETQYF. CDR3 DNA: TGTGCCAGCACCTCTAGCGGGCCTAGGGGGGAGACCCAGTACTTC.

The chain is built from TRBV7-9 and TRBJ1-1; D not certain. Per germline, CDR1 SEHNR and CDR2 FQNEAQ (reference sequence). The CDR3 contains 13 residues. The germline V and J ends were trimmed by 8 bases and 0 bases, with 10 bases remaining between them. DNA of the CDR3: TGTGCCAGCCAGGCAGCGGTGAACACTGAAGCTTTCTTT. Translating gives CASQAAVNTEAFF.

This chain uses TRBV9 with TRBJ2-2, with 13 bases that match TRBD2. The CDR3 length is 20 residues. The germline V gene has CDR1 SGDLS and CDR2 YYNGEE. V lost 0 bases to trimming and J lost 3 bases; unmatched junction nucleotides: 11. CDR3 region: CASSVGPGLLAGGHTGELFF. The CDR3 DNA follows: TGTGCCAGCAGCGTAGGCCCAGGACTACTAGCGGGAGGGCACACCGGGGAGCTGTTTTTT.

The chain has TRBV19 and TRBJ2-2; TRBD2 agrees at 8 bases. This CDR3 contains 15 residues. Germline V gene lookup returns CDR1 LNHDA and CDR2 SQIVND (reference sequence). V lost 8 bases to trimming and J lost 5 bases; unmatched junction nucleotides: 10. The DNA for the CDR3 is TGTGCCAGTCGGCGGGAGGTCGCGGGTACCGGGGAGCTGTTTTTT. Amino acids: CASRREVAGTGELFF.

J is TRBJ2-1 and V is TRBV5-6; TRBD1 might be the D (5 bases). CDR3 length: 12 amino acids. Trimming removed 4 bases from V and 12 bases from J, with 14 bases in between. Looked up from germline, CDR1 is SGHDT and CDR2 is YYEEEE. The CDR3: CASSQLQVPQFF. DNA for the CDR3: TGTGCCAGCAGCCAGTTACAGGTCCCGCAGTTCTTC.

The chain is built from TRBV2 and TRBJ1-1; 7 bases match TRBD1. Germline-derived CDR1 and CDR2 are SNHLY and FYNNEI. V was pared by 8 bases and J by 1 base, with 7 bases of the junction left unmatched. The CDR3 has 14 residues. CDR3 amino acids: CASGVAGGNTEAFF. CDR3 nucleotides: TGTGCCAGCGGAGTGGCAGGGGGGAACACTGAAGCTTTCTTT.

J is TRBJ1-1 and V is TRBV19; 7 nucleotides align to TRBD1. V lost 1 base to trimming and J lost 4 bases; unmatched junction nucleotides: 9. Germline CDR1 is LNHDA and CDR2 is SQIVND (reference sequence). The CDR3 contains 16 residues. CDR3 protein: CASSIAIGGAGTEAFF. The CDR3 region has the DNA TGTGCCAGTAGTATAGCGATAGGGGGCGCCGGCACTGAAGCTTTCTTT.